The source of this T cell receptor beta chain is a study of CXCR3-negative and CXCR3-positive naive CD8 T cells. Regarding the study as a whole: Relative to memory CD8+ cells, whose diversity was much lower, both naive subsets had comparably high diversity. CXCR3-positive naive cells carried more hydrophobic TRB CDR3s than CXCR3-negative ones.

This clonotype ranks as medium-sized in terms of frequency. Its specificity is unknown. TRB cDNA was prepared as libraries by UMI-labeled 5' RACE. TCRdb reprocessed the 5' RACE reads; each CDR3 protein has one entry and no DNA is given. The sample table includes about 6,700 distinct CDR3 sequences. CDR1 SQVTM and CDR2 ANQGSEA come from the germline V gene. CDR3 length: 12 amino acids. This chain connects TRBV29-1 to TRBJ1-2; absent DNA, TCRdb's TRBD1 call cannot be checked. The sequenced sample consisted of naive CXCR3- CD8+ T cells from blood. Subset: CD45RO-CCR7+CD27+CD95- naive CD8+ T cells lacking CXCR3 (TNR3-). The TCR was taken from a human donor in good health. Some clones in this sample may be carry-over from other donors' samples. The CDR3 region is CSVEGDRAGYTF.